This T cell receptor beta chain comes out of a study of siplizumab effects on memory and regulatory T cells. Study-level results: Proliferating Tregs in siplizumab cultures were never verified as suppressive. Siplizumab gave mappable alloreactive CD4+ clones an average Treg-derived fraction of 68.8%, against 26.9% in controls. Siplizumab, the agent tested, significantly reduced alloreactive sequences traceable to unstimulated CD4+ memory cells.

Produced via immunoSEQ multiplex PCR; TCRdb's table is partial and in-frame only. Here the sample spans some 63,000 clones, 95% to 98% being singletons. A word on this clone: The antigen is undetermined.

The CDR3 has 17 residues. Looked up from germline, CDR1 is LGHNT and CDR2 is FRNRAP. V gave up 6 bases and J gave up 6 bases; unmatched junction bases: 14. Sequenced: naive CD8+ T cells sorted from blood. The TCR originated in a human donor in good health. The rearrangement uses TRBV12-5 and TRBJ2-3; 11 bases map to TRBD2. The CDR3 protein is CASGSPLAGGDLDTQYF. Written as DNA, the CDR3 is TGTGCTAGTGGCTCTCCCTTAGCGGGGGGGGATCTTGATACGCAGTATTTT.